The T cell receptor beta chain described here comes from a study of PD-L1 blockade in urothelial cancer. At the level of the study: About nine tenths of the roughly 29 patients were men with bladder-origin urothelial cancer. Researchers found blood samples held a median of roughly 140,000 T cells.

Looked up from germline, CDR1 is MNHNY and CDR2 is SVGAGI (reference sequence). V was trimmed by 3 bases and J by 3 bases, leaving 11 bases between them. The CDR3 contains 14 residues. Data came from immunoSEQ multiplex PCR; TCRdb stores just in-frame clones and leaves some out. The sample has about 100,000 clones; around 82% are singletons. The source was PBMCs, collected around atezolizumab (anti-PD-L1) treatment. V usage is TRBV6-6 and J usage is TRBJ1-1; D gene uncertain. The clonotype comes from a man in his forties or fifties with urothelial cancer. This CDR3 reads CASSYFGEDTEAFF. The CDR3 DNA reads TGTGCCAGCAGTTATTTTGGGGAGGACACTGAAGCTTTCTTT.